The 9 T cell receptor beta chains reported below all come from one sample, sequenced in a study of T cell clonotyping in hematopoietic cell transplantation. Regarding time point: recipient sample about 28 days before transplant, after cytoreduction. This table comes from immunoSEQ multiplex PCR, and its TCRdb copy is limited to in-frame clones, with some not included. The sample carries about 76,000 clones, around 96% recorded once. Sequenced here: peripheral blood mononuclear cells, sampled before stem cell transplant. The receptors derive from a woman in her 50s with acute myeloid leukemia. Some clones in this sample may be carry-over from other donors' samples.

This clone was seen just once. This chain joins TRBV15 and TRBJ2-7; TRBD2 aligns across 8 bases. In germline, CDR1 is LNHNV, CDR2 YYDKDF (reference sequence). This CDR3 is 15 amino acids long. The J segment lost 2 bases and the V segment lost 5 bases, leaving 8 bases of the junction unmatched. CDR3 in DNA: TGTGCCACCAGCTCCGGGACTAGAATCCCCTACGAGCAGTACTTC. This encodes CATSSGTRIPYEQYF.

The chain uses TRBV19 and TRBJ1-2; 10 bases map to TRBD1. The ends lost 5 bases at V and 2 bases at J; junction bases unmatched: 5. The CDR3 loop spans 15 amino acids. Germline CDR1 reads LNHDA; CDR2 reads SQIVND (reference sequence). CDR3 DNA sequence: TGTGCCAGTAGTCTCCCGGGACAGGGGAACTATGGCTACACCTTC. It yields the protein CASSLPGQGNYGYTF.

The rearrangement links TRBV6-6 to TRBJ2-7; 9 bases are a match to TRBD1. V lost 2 bases, J lost 5 bases, and 10 bases stayed unmatched. The length of the CDR3 is 16 residues. Germline V gene sequence: CDR1 MNHNY, CDR2 SVGAGI (reference sequence). CDR3 sequence (DNA): TGTGCCAGCAGTTACGGGACAGGGAGGAATAGGAACGAGCAGTACTTC. Residues: CASSYGTGRNRNEQYF.

The CDR3 reads CASSWAGGIGSYGYTF. The CDR3 DNA reads as TGCGCCAGCAGCTGGGCAGGGGGAATCGGGAGCTATGGCTACACCTTC. V is TRBV5-1 and J is TRBJ1-2; TRBD1 matches 7 bases. The germline gives CDR1 SGHRS, CDR2 YFSETQ. The CDR3 runs 16 residues. The ends lost 3 bases at V and 4 bases at J; junction bases unmatched: 12.

V gene TRBV6-5 combines with J gene TRBJ1-2; perhaps TRBD1 as D (6 bases). Germline V gene sequence: CDR1 MNHEY, CDR2 SVGAGI. V was shortened by 2 bases and J by 4 bases, with 11 bases between the two germline ends. The CDR3 is 14 amino acids. The CDR3 sequence: CASSYETGAYGYTF. DNA of the CDR3: TGTGCCAGCAGTTACGAGACAGGTGCCTATGGCTACACCTTC.

The chain combines TRBV10-3 with TRBJ1-2; the D gene is possibly TRBD1 (6 bases). Germline lookup yields CDR1 ENHRY and CDR2 SYGVKD. V was clipped by 8 bases and J by 4 bases, with 14 bases between them. The CDR3 length is 13 residues. The CDR3 DNA follows: TGTGCCATCGGGGGCAGGGAAGGCTATGGCTACACCTTC. Its protein is CAIGGREGYGYTF.

This chain joins TRBV6-6 and TRBJ1-5; D unclear. Germline CDR1 is MNHNY and CDR2 is SVGAGI (reference sequence). This CDR3 comprises 13 residues. Trimming cost V 2 bases and J 5 bases, with 7 bases left between them. DNA of the CDR3: TGTGCCAGCAGTTACGGGAGCCATCAGCCCCAGCATTTT. This codes for CASSYGSHQPQHF.

This chain connects TRBV6-5 to TRBJ2-7; TRBD2 aligns across 7 bases. CDR3 size: 14 residues. Germline V CDR1 and CDR2: MNHEY, SVGAGI. V dropped 2 bases and J dropped 5; count of bases not matched to a gene: 6. CDR3 DNA sequence: TGTGCCAGCAGTTACAAGGGAGGGAACCACGAGCAGTACTTC. Protein sequence: CASSYKGGNHEQYF.

With respect to this clone: The germline gene is not matched at one end of the junction; a read error may be the cause. The V gene is TRBV7-7, the J gene TRBJ1-1, with D unclear. This CDR3 is 13 amino acids long. Germline CDR1 is SSHAT and CDR2 is FNYEAQ (reference sequence). The CDR3 bases are TGTGCTAGCAGCGTTAGAATGAACACTGAAGCTTTCTTT. Its protein is CASSVRMNTEAFF.